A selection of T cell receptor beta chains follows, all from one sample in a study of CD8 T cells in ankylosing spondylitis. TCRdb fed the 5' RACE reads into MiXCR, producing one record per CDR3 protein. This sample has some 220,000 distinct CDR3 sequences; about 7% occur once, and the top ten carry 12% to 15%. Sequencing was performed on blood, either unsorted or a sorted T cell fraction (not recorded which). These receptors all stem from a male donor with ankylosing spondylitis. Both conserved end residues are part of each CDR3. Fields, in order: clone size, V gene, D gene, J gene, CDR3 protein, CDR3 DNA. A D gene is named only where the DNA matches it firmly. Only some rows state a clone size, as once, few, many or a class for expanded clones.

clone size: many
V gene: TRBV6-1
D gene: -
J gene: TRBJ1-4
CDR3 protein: CASSPGRITNEKLFF
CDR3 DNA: TGTGCCAGCAGCCCTGGACGGATAACTAATGAAAAACTGTTTTTT

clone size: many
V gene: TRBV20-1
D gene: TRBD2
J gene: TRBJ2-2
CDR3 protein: CSAERLADNTGELFF
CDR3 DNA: TGCAGTGCTGAACGACTAGCGGATAACACCGGGGAGCTGTTTTTT

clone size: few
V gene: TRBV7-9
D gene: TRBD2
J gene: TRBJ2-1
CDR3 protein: CASSERTRGNEQFF
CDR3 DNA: TGTGCCAGCAGCGAACGGACTAGGGGCAATGAGCAGTTCTTC

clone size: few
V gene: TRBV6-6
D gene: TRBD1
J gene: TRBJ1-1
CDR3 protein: CASSYGTGLTEAFF
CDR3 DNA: TGTGCCAGCAGTTACGGGACAGGGCTAACTGAAGCTTTCTTT

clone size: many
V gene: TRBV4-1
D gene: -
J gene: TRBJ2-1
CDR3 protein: CASSHQAPIRASSYNEQFF
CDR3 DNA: TGCGCCAGCAGCCACCAAGCCCCAATACGGGCGAGCTCCTACAATGAGCAGTTCTTC

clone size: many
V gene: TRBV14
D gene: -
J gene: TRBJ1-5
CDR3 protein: CASSQGNQPQHF
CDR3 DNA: TGTGCCAGCAGCCAGGGCAATCAGCCCCAGCATTTT

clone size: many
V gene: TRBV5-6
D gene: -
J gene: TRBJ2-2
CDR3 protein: CASSLAGYAGELFF
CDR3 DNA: TGTGCCAGCAGCTTGGCGGGTTACGCCGGGGAGCTGTTTTTT

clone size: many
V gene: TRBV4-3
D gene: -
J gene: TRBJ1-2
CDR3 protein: CASSQEVAGDLYGYTF
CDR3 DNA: TGCGCCAGCAGCCAAGAGGTGGCAGGGGATCTCTATGGCTACACCTTC

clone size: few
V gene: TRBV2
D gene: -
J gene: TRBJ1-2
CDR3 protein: CASSVGEGNYGYTF
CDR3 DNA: TGTGCCAGCAGTGTCGGGGAGGGTAACTATGGCTACACCTTC

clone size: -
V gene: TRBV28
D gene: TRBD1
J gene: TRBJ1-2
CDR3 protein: CASSFRTGHNYGYTF
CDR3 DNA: TGTGCCAGCAGTTTCCGGACAGGTCATAACTATGGCTACACCTTC

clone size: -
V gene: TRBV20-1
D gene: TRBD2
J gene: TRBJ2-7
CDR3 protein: CSAREGGRGIYEQYF
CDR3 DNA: TGCAGTGCTAGAGAGGGCGGGAGAGGGATTTACGAGCAGTACTTC

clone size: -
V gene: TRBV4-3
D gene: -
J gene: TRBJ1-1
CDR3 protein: CASSQVFTGRNTEAFF
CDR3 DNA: TGCGCCAGCAGCCAAGTGTTCACAGGGCGGAACACTGAAGCTTTCTTT

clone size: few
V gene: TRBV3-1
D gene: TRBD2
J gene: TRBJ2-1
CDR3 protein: CASSQVGAGGLNEQFF
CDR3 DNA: TGTGCCAGCAGCCAGGTCGGGGCGGGGGGGCTCAATGAGCAGTTCTTC

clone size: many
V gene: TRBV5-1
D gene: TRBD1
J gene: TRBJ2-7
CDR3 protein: CASRPPGQTYEQYF
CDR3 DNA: TGCGCCAGCAGGCCTCCGGGACAGACCTACGAGCAGTACTTC

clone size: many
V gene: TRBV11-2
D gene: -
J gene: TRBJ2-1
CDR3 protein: CASSKLREDEQFF
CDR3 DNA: TGTGCCAGCAGCAAATTAAGGGAGGATGAGCAGTTCTTC

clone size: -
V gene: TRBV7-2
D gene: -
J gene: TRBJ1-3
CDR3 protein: CASSLAGYSSNTIYF
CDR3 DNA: TGTGCCAGCAGCTTAGCAGGGTATTCCTCTAACACCATATATTTT

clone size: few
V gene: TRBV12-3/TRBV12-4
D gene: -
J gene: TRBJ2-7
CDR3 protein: CASSLALLNRNF
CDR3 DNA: TGTGCCAGCAGTTTAGCGCTGCTGAATAGGAACTTC

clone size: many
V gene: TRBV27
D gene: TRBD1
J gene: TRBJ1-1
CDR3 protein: CASSTTGGYTEAFF
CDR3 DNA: TGTGCCAGCAGTACGACAGGGGGCTACACTGAAGCTTTCTTT

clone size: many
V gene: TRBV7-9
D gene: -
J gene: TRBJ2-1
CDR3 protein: CAFWGVYNEQFF
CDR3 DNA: TGTGCCTTTTGGGGCGTTTACAATGAGCAGTTCTTC

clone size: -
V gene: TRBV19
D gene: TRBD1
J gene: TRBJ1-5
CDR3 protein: CASSQGQGPWPQHF
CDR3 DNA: TGTGCCAGTAGCCAAGGACAGGGCCCTTGGCCCCAGCATTTT

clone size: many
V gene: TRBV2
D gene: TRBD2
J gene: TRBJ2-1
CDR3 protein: CASSDKRLAHYNEQFF
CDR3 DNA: TGTGCCAGCAGTGATAAAAGACTAGCGCACTACAATGAGCAGTTCTTC

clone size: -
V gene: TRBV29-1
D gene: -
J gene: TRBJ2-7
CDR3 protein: CSVEDDGYEQYF
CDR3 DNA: TGCAGCGTTGAAGATGATGGGTACGAGCAGTACTTC

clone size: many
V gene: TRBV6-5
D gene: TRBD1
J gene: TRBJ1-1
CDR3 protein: CASSYSGTGNTEAFF
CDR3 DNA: TGTGCCAGCAGTTACTCCGGGACAGGGAACACTGAAGCTTTCTTT

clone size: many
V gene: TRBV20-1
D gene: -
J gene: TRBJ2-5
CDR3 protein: CSARASPWPGRKETQYF
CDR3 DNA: TGCAGTGCTAGAGCCTCCCCCTGGCCAGGACGAAAAGAGACCCAGTACTTC

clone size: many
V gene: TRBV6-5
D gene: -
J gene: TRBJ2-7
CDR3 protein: CASSYPERDEQYF
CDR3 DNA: TGTGCCAGCAGTTACCCAGAAAGGGACGAGCAGTACTTC

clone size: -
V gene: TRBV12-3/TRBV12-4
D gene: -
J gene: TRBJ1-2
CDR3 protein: CANSRDLF
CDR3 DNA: TGTGCCAACTCCCGGGACCTCTTC

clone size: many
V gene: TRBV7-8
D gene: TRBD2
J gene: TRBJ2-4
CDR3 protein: CASSLGWGLAGFKNIQYF
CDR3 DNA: TGTGCCAGCAGCTTAGGGTGGGGGCTAGCGGGTTTCAAAAACATTCAGTACTTC

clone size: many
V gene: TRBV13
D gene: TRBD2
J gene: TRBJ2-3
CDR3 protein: CASSLVLRGGPTDTQYF
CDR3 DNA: TGTGCCAGCAGCTTAGTTCTCCGGGGGGGTCCCACAGATACGCAGTATTTT

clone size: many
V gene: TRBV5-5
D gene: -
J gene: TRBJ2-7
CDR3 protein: CASSPQRLSSSYEQYF
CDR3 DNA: TGTGCCAGCAGCCCACAGCGGCTCTCGAGCTCCTACGAGCAGTACTTC

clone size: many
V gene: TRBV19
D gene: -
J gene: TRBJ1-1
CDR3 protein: CASSILIGGLLSEAFF
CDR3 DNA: TGTGCCAGTAGTATTTTAATCGGGGGACTTCTATCTGAAGCTTTCTTT

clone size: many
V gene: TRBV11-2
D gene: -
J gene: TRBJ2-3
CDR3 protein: CASSLAPNTDTQYF
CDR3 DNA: TGTGCCAGCAGCTTAGCGCCTAACACAGATACGCAGTATTTT

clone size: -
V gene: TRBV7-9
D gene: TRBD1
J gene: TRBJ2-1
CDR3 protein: CASSVSIRDREENEQFF
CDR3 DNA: TGTGCCAGCAGCGTATCCATTAGGGACAGGGAGGAGAATGAGCAGTTCTTC

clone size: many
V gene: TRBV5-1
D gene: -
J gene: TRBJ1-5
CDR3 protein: CASSLWPEGGNQPQHF
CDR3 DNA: TGCGCCAGCAGCTTGTGGCCCGAGGGAGGCAATCAGCCCCAGCATTTT

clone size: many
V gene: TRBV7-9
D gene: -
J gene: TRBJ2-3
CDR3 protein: CASSLFGGTITDTQYF
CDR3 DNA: TGTGCCAGCAGCTTATTTGGGGGGACGATCACAGATACGCAGTATTTT

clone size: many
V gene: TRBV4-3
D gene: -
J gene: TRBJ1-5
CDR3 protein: CASSQDRDNQPQHF
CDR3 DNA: TGCGCCAGCAGCCAAGACAGGGATAATCAGCCCCAGCATTTT

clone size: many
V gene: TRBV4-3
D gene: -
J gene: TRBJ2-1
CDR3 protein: CASSQALGGSSYNEQFF
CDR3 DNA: TGCGCCAGCAGCCAGGCTCTTGGCGGCAGCTCCTACAATGAGCAGTTCTTC

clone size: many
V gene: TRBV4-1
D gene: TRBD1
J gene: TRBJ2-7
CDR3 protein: CASSLRQGGNYEQYF
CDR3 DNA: TGCGCCAGCAGCCTTAGACAAGGGGGCAACTACGAGCAGTACTTC

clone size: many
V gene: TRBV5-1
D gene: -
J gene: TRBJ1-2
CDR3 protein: CASSNDRRANYGYTF
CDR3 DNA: TGCGCCAGCAGCAATGACAGAAGAGCTAACTATGGCTACACCTTC

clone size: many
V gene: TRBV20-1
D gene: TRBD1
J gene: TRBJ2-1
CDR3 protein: CSAPTGAYNEQFF
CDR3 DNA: TGCAGTGCACCTACAGGGGCCTACAATGAGCAGTTCTTC

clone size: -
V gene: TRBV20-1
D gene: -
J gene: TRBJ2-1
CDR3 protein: CSARTGPHYNEQFF
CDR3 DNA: TGCAGTGCTCGTACGGGACCGCACTACAATGAGCAGTTCTTC

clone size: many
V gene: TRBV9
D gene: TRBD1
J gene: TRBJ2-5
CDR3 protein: CASSFPGGQETQYF
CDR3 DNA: TGTGCCAGCAGCTTCCCAGGGGGCCAAGAGACCCAGTACTTC

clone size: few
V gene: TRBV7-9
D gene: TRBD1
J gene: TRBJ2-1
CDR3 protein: CASTPRGRNEQFF
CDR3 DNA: TGTGCCAGCACGCCTAGGGGGCGGAATGAGCAGTTCTTC

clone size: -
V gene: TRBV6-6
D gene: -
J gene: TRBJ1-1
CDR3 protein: CASSYHGQLEAFF
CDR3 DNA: TGTGCCAGCAGTTATCATGGTCAGCTTGAAGCTTTCTTT

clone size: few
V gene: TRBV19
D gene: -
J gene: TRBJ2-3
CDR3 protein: CASSNWGATFTDTQYF
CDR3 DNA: TGTGCCAGTAGCAACTGGGGGGCGACCTTCACAGATACGCAGTATTTT

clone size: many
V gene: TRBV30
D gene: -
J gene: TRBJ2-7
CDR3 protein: CAWSWGAGVYEQYF
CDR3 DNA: TGTGCCTGGAGTTGGGGGGCGGGAGTCTACGAGCAGTACTTC

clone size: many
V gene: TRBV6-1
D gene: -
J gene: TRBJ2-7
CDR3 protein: CASSQGPLESYEQYF
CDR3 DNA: TGTGCCAGCAGTCAGGGACCGCTGGAATCCTACGAGCAGTACTTC

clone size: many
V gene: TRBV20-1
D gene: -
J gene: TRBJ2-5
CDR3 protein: CSARETRETQYF
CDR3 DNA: TGCAGTGCTAGGGAGACCCGAGAGACCCAGTACTTC

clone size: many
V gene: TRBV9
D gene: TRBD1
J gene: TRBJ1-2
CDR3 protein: CASSVALTGNYGYTF
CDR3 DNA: TGTGCCAGCAGCGTAGCTTTGACAGGGAACTATGGCTACACCTTC

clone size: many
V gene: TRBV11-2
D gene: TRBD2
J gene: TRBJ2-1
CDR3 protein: CASSSRLAGGSGYNEQFF
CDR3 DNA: TGTGCCAGCAGCTCCCGCCTCGCGGGGGGCTCGGGGTACAATGAGCAGTTCTTC

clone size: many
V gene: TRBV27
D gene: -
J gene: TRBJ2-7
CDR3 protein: CASSRAEGYEQYF
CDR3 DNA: TGTGCCAGCTCCCGGGCGGAGGGATACGAGCAGTACTTC

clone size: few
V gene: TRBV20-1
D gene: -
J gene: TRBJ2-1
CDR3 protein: CSAHRENYNEQFF
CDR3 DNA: TGCAGTGCTCACAGGGAGAACTACAATGAGCAGTTCTTC

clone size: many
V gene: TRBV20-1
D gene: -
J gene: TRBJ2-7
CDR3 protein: CSAREGGNPHEQYF
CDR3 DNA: TGCAGTGCTAGAGAGGGCGGTAATCCCCACGAGCAGTACTTC

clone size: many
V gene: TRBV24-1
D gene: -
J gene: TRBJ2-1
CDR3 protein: CATSTLTGEAYNEQFF
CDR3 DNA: TGTGCCACCAGTACGTTGACCGGGGAGGCCTACAATGAGCAGTTCTTC